This note documents a single T cell receptor (beta chain) sequence. Its antigen is not identified. The germline CDR1 and CDR2 sequences are SGHNT and YYREEE (reference sequence). J lost 6 bases, V lost 0 bases, and 9 bases had no gene match. CDR3 size: 17 residues. Produced via immunoSEQ multiplex PCR; TCRdb's table is partial and in-frame only. There are fewer than 1.8 million clones in the sample; about 98.5% occur only once, and roughly 0.35% lies in the top ten. This sample is part of a study of shared clonotypes between healthy human individuals. Whole-study findings and limits: Sample collection involved blood only; tissue repertoires are likely different. Clonotype sharing levels among donors were expected to vary with sequencing depth.

The J gene is TRBJ2-2, the V gene TRBV5-4; 9 bases fit TRBD2. The sequence derives from a man aged 25 to 45 in good health. The material sequenced was naive CD4+ T cells sorted from blood. This sample's subset: CD45RA+ positively selected. CDR3 sequence (DNA): TGTGCCAGCAGCTTGGTCGTGGTAGCGGGAGATCCCGGGGAGCTGTTTTTT. It codes for CASSLVVVAGDPGELFF. Complete variable domain (other parts from reference TRBV5-4 and TRBJ2-2): ETGVTQSPTHLIKTRGQQVTLRCSSQSGHNTVSWYQQALGQGPQFIFQYYREEENGRGNFPPRFSGLQFPNYSSELNVNALELDDSALYLCASSLVVVAGDPGELFFGEGSRLTVL.